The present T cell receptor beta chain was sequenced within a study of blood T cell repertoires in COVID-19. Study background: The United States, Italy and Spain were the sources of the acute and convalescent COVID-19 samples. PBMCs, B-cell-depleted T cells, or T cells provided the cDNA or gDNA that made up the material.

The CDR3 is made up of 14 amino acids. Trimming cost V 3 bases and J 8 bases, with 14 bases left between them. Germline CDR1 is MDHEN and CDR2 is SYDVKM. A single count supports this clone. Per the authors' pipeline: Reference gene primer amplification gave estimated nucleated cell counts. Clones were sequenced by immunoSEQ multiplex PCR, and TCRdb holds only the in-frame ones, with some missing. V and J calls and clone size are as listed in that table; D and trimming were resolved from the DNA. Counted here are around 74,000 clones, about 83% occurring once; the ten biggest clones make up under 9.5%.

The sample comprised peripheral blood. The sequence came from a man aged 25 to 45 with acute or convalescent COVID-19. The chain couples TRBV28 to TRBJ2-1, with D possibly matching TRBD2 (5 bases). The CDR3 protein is CASSFSGSGYEQFF. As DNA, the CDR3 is TGTGCCAGCAGTTTTTCGGGGTCGGGATATGAGCAGTTCTTC.